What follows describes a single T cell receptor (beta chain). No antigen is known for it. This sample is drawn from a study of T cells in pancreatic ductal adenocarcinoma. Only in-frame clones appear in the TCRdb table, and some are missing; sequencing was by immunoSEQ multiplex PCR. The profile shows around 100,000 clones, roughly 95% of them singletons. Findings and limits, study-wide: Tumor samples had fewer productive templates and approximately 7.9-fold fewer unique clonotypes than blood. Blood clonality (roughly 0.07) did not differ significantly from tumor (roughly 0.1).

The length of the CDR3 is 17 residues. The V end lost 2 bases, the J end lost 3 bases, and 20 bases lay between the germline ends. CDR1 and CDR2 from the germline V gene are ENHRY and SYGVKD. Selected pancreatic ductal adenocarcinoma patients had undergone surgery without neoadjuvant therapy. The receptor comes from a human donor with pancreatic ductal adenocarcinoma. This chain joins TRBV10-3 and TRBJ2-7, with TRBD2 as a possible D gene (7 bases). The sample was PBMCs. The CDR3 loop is CAISERGGGLYNYEQYF. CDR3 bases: TGTGCCATCAGTGAGAGAGGGGGGGGACTCTACAACTACGAGCAGTACTTC.